This T cell receptor beta chain appears in the sequencing data of a study of blood T cell repertoires in COVID-19. Under the authors' procedure: Quantification of nucleated cells was approximated via reference gene primer amplification. Clones were read by immunoSEQ multiplex PCR, and TCRdb kept only the in-frame ones, dropping some. V, J and clone size derive from that table, while D and trimming were established from the DNA sequence. The profile shows more than 300,000 clones, 65% to 90% of them singletons. Participants spanned ages about 18 to 90 years and resided in over 20 US areas. The study assigned cohorts using participant-reported clinical history. The recovered donors of Cohort 3 showed two negative PCRs, clearance, or symptom resolution. CDR1 is MDHEN, CDR2 SYDVKM, per germline. CDR3 size: 14 residues. The ends were cut back, 3 bases at V and 4 bases at J, with 11 bases in the middle. A single count supports this clone.

The gene calls are TRBV28 and TRBJ2-3; tentative D call: TRBD1 (6 bases). Sequenced material: PBMCs or T cells enriched from blood (not recorded which). The receptor was isolated from a woman aged 18-30 years who had recovered from COVID-19. This chain's CDR3 is CASSFVGAADTQYF. CDR3 in DNA: TGTGCCAGCAGTTTTGTGGGGGCCGCAGATACGCAGTATTTT. The variable domain in full, completed from reference TRBV28 and TRBJ2-3, reads DVKVTQSSRYLVKRTGEKVFLECVQDMDHENMFWYRQDPGLGLRLIYFSYDVKMKEKGDIPEGYSVSREKKERFSLILESASTNQTSMYLCASSFVGAADTQYFGPGTRLTVL.